This note documents a single TCR beta chain sequence. Profiling relied on immunoSEQ multiplex PCR, and the TCRdb table lists in-frame clones only, not all of them. The sample shows a few hundred thousand clones, around 91% of them seen only once. This sample stems from a study of blood T cell repertoires in COVID-19. Study overall: Acute-phase and convalescent COVID-19 samples originated in the United States, Italy and Spain. Sources were T cells, B-cell-depleted T cells, or PBMCs; the material itself was cDNA or gDNA.

This study enrolled people aged about 18 to 100 from around 26 US geographic areas. The material sequenced was PBMCs or T cells enriched from blood (not recorded which). The receptor's source is a man aged 25 to 40 who had recovered from COVID-19.

CDR3 sequence (DNA): TGTGCCAGCAGTGACAGGGCAACTAATGAAAAACTGTTTTTT. Protein: CASSDRATNEKLFF. The chain has TRBV11-2 and TRBJ1-4, with 7 bases that match TRBD1. V shed 6 bases and J 0 bases; nucleotides not matched to a gene: 1. Germline V gene data show CDR1 as SGHAT and CDR2 as FQNNGV. The CDR3 sequence is 14 residues long.